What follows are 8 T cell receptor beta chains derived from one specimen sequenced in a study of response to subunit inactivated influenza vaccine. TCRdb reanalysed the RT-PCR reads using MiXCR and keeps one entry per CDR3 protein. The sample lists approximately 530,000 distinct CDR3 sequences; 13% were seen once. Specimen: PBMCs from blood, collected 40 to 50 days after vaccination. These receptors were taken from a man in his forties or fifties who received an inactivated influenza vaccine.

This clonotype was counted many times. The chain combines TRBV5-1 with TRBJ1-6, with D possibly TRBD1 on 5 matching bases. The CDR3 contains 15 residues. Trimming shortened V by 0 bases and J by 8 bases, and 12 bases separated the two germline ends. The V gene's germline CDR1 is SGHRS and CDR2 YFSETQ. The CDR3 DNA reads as TGCGCCAGCAGCTTGGCCGTCCAGGGATATTCACCCCTCCACTTT. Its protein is CASSLAVQGYSPLHF. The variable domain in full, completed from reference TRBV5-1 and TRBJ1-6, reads KAGVTQTPRYLIKTRGQQVTLSCSPISGHRSVSWYQQTPGQGLQFLFEYFSETQRNKGNFPGRFSGRQFSNSRSEMNVSTLELGDSALYLCASSLAVQGYSPLHFGNGTRLTVT.

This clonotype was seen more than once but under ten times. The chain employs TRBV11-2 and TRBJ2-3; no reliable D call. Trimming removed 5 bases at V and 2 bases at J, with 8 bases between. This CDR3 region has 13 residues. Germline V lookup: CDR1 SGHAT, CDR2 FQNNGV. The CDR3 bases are TGTGCCAGCAGCCCCCGTTACACAGATACGCAGTATTTT. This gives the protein CASSPRYTDTQYF.

The CDR3, as DNA: TGCGCCAGCACCCACTTCGGGACAGGGGGTAAGAACACTGAAGCTTTCTTT. Translated, it gives CASTHFGTGGKNTEAFF. The chain combines TRBV5-1 with TRBJ1-1; 11 nucleotides align to TRBD1. The CDR3 contains 17 residues. The V segment lost 6 bases and the J segment 1 base; nucleotides outside the gene matches: 11. The V gene's germline CDR1 is SGHRS and CDR2 YFSETQ.

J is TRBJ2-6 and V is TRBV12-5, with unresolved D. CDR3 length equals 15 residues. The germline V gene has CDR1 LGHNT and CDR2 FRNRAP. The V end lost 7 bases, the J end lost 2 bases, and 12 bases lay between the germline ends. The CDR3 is CASANTDTGANVLTF. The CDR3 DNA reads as TGTGCTAGTGCCAATACAGATACTGGGGCCAACGTCCTGACTTTC.

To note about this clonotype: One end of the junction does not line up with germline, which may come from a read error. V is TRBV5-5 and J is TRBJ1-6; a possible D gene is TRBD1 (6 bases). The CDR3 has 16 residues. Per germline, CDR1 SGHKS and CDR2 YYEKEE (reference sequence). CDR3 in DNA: TGTGCCAGCAGCTTGTCTTCGGACAGCTCAAATTCATCCCTCCACTTT. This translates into CASSLSSDSSNSSLHF.

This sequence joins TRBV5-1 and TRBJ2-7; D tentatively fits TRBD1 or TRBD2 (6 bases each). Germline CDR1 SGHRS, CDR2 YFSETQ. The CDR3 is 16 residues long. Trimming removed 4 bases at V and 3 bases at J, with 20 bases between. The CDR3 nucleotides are TGCGCCAGCAGCCACTTGGGGGGCAGGAATAACTACGAGCAGTACTTC. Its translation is CASSHLGGRNNYEQYF.

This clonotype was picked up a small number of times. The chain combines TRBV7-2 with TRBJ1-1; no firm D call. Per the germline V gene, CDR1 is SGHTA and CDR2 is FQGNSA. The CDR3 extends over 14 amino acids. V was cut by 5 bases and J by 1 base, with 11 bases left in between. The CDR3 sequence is CASSPRAGNTEAFF. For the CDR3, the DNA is TGTGCCAGCAGCCCACGGGCGGGGAACACTGAAGCTTTCTTT.

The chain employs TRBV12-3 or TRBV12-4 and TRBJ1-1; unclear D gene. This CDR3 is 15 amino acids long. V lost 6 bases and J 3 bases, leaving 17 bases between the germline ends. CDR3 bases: TGTGCCAGCAGCTTCCCGCAGCGGTTGGACACTGAAGCTTTCTTT. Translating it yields CASSFPQRLDTEAFF.